A selection of T cell receptor beta chains follows, all from one sample in a study of control samples from healthy donors and cancer patients. The table came from immunoSEQ multiplex PCR; TCRdb's copy has only in-frame clones and leaves some out. The sample carries 95,000 to 110,000 clones, around 89% recorded once. Sequenced input: PBMCs. The receptors here all came from a man in his sixties with lung cancer. Both conserved end residues are part of each CDR3. The D gene is left open where the match is weak. Only some rows state a clone size, as once, few, many or a class for expanded clones.

v_gene: TRBV29-1; abundance: -; j_gene: TRBJ2-1; d_gene: -; CDR3aa: CSFLRGNEQFF; CDR3nt: TGCAGCTTCTTACGGGGGAATGAGCAGTTCTTC
v_gene: TRBV25-1; abundance: -; j_gene: TRBJ1-3; d_gene: -; CDR3aa: CASSDGRSSGNTIYF; CDR3nt: TGTGCCAGCAGTGACGGCCGGAGCTCTGGAAACACCATATATTTT
v_gene: TRBV2; abundance: once; j_gene: TRBJ2-7; d_gene: TRBD1; CDR3aa: CASSVQGQGSYEQYF; CDR3nt: TGTGCCAGCAGTGTTCAAGGACAGGGGTCCTACGAGCAGTACTTC
v_gene: TRBV7-3; abundance: -; j_gene: TRBJ2-1; d_gene: -; CDR3aa: CASSLTWQRNEQFF; CDR3nt: TGTGCCAGCAGCTTAACTTGGCAAAGAAATGAGCAGTTCTTC
v_gene: TRBV12-3/TRBV12-4; abundance: -; j_gene: TRBJ1-4; d_gene: -; CDR3aa: CASSLASNEKLFF; CDR3nt: TGTGCCAGCAGTCTGGCCTCGAATGAAAAACTGTTTTTT
v_gene: TRBV11-2; abundance: few; j_gene: TRBJ1-1; d_gene: TRBD1; CDR3aa: CASSRDRNTEAFF; CDR3nt: TGTGCCAGCAGCCGGGACAGAAACACTGAAGCTTTCTTT
v_gene: TRBV4-1; abundance: -; j_gene: TRBJ2-5; d_gene: TRBD1; CDR3aa: CASSQTPGTGWQETQYF; CDR3nt: TGCGCCAGCAGCCAAACCCCCGGGACAGGGTGGCAAGAGACCCAGTACTTC
v_gene: TRBV2; abundance: -; j_gene: TRBJ1-5; d_gene: -; CDR3aa: CASRDSSNQPQHF; CDR3nt: TGTGCCAGCAGGGACAGCAGCAATCAGCCCCAGCATTTT
v_gene: TRBV7-7; abundance: -; j_gene: TRBJ1-5; d_gene: -; CDR3aa: CASSLADNQPQHF; CDR3nt: TGTGCCAGCAGCTTAGCAGACAATCAGCCCCAGCATTTT
v_gene: TRBV6-6; abundance: -; j_gene: TRBJ1-1; d_gene: -; CDR3aa: CASTSSNQNTEAFF; CDR3nt: TGTGCCAGCACCTCGTCGAACCAGAACACTGAAGCTTTCTTT
v_gene: TRBV12-3/TRBV12-4; abundance: once; j_gene: TRBJ1-1; d_gene: -; CDR3aa: CASSLMGTEAFF; CDR3nt: TGTGCCAGCAGTTTAATGGGGACTGAAGCTTTCTTT
v_gene: TRBV12-5; abundance: -; j_gene: TRBJ1-2; d_gene: -; CDR3aa: CASGLVTGGYTF; CDR3nt: TGTGCTAGTGGTTTGGTAACGGGGGGCTACACCTTC
v_gene: TRBV5-1; abundance: -; j_gene: TRBJ2-3; d_gene: TRBD1; CDR3aa: CASSFQQGTYTDTQYF; CDR3nt: TGCGCCAGCAGCTTCCAACAGGGGACGTACACAGATACGCAGTATTTT
v_gene: TRBV6-5; abundance: -; j_gene: TRBJ2-7; d_gene: TRBD1; CDR3aa: CASIMMDRSYEQYF; CDR3nt: TGTGCCAGCATAATGATGGACAGGTCCTACGAGCAGTACTTC
v_gene: TRBV18; abundance: -; j_gene: TRBJ1-5; d_gene: -; CDR3aa: CASSPLDSNQPQHF; CDR3nt: TGTGCCAGCTCACCATTGGACAGCAATCAGCCCCAGCATTTT
v_gene: TRBV2; abundance: -; j_gene: TRBJ1-1; d_gene: -; CDR3aa: CASGRSTEAFF; CDR3nt: TGTGCCAGCGGCAGGTCAACTGAAGCTTTCTTT
v_gene: TRBV27; abundance: -; j_gene: TRBJ2-3; d_gene: TRBD2; CDR3aa: CASSSGLARTDTQYF; CDR3nt: TGTGCCAGCAGTAGTGGACTAGCACGCACAGATACGCAGTATTTT
v_gene: TRBV3-1/TRBV3-2; abundance: once; j_gene: TRBJ2-5; d_gene: -; CDR3aa: CASSQEGGQTQYF; CDR3nt: TGTGCCAGCAGCCAGGAGGGGGGGCAGACCCAGTACTTC
v_gene: TRBV29-1; abundance: -; j_gene: TRBJ1-2; d_gene: -; CDR3aa: CSALWNYGYTF; CDR3nt: TGCAGCGCATTGTGGAACTATGGCTACACCTTC
v_gene: TRBV6-1; abundance: -; j_gene: TRBJ1-6; d_gene: -; CDR3aa: CASSERWNSYNSPLHF; CDR3nt: TGTGCCAGCAGTGAAAGGTGGAACTCCTATAATTCACCCCTCCACTTT
v_gene: TRBV6-2/TRBV6-3; abundance: -; j_gene: TRBJ2-3; d_gene: -; CDR3aa: CASSATNPSTDTQYF; CDR3nt: TGTGCCAGCAGTGCGACCAACCCTAGCACAGATACGCAGTATTTT
v_gene: TRBV7-8; abundance: -; j_gene: TRBJ2-3; d_gene: -; CDR3aa: CASSREVKDTDTQYF; CDR3nt: TGTGCCAGCAGCCGAGAAGTCAAGGACACAGATACGCAGTATTTT
v_gene: TRBV5-1; abundance: -; j_gene: TRBJ1-1; d_gene: -; CDR3aa: CASSLYTEAFF; CDR3nt: TGCGCCAGCAGCTTGTACACTGAAGCTTTCTTT